Listed here are 17 T cell receptor beta chains from one sample, sequenced in a study of CXCR3-negative and CXCR3-positive naive CD8 T cells. These TCRs' antigens remain unknown. Study outcomes and limitations: More hydrophobic TRB CDR3s were found in CXCR3-positive naive cells than in CXCR3-negative naive cells.

With UMI labels, 5' RACE was used to prepare the TRB cDNA libraries. TCRdb reanalyzed the 5' RACE reads and collapses them to one entry per CDR3 protein, without DNA. The sample totals approximately 100,000 distinct CDR3 sequences. Sequenced material: naive CXCR3+ CD8+ T cells from blood. Sample subset: CD45RO-CCR7+CD27+CD95- naive CD8+ T cells expressing CXCR3 (TNR3+). Receptors originate from a human donor in good health. Some clones in this sample may be carry-over from other donors' samples.

The chain is built from TRBV5-1 and TRBJ2-5; as DNA is missing, the TRBD1 call by TCRdb cannot be tested. The germline CDR1 and CDR2 sequences are SGHRS and YFSETQ. There are 14 residues in the CDR3. The CDR3 sequence: CASSFPGAQETQYF.

V is TRBV29-1 and J is TRBJ1-2; the D call from TCRdb, TRBD1, cannot be confirmed without DNA. CDR1 is SQVTM and CDR2 is ANQGSEA in the germline V gene. This CDR3 comprises 13 residues. The CDR3 reads CSVVDQGDYGYTF.

The chain employs TRBV10-3 and TRBJ2-7; TCRdb's D call, TRBD2, is unchecked because there is no DNA. The CDR3 totals 16 residues. Germline loops: CDR1 ENHRY, CDR2 SYGVKD. The CDR3 protein is CAISDYGLAETYEQYF.

The chain is built from TRBV7-8 and TRBJ2-1; no DNA is available, so the TRBD2 call from TCRdb remains unchecked. Germline CDR1 SGHVS, CDR2 FQNEAQ. The CDR3 is made up of 21 amino acids. Here the CDR3 reads CASSLIQTGTSGSSSYNEQFF.

The chain couples TRBV20-1 to TRBJ1-1. From germline, CDR1 is DFQATT and CDR2 SNEGSKA (reference sequence). The CDR3 loop spans 13 amino acids. CDR3 in amino acids: CSARERVEPEAFF.

This chain's CDR3 is CSVEFANEQFF. This chain links TRBV29-1 with TRBJ2-1. This CDR3 is built from 11 residues. CDR1 SQVTM and CDR2 ANQGSEA come from the germline V gene.

The chain has TRBV21-1 and TRBJ2-1; the TCRdb call, TRBD1, lacks DNA for checking. TRBV21-1 is assigned pseudogene status. This CDR3 is 14 amino acids long. The CDR3 loop reads CASRGAVTYNEQFF.

This rearrangement joins TRBV7-9 to TRBJ2-1; the D call of TRBD1 rests on TCRdb alone, since no DNA is present to check it. The germline V gene encodes CDR1 SEHNR and CDR2 FQNEAQ (reference sequence). There are 15 residues in the CDR3. CDR3 residues: CASSPRGDYYNEQFF.

The chain combines TRBV25-1 with TRBJ2-1; TCRdb gives TRBD1 as the D gene, but with no DNA this cannot be confirmed. CDR1 MGHDK and CDR2 SYGVNS come from the germline V gene. The CDR3 contains 14 residues. CDR3: CASSGQGVYNEQFF.

V usage is TRBV16 and J usage is TRBJ2-7; TCRdb proposes TRBD2, but this gene call is untestable without DNA. The CDR3 extends over 16 amino acids. CDR1 and CDR2 (germline): KGHSY, FQNENV. The CDR3 sequence is CASSQSHGPIPGEQYF.

CDR3 in amino acids: CASSLRLLAGAGEQFF. This chain links TRBV5-4 with TRBJ2-1; TCRdb designates TRBD2, a call that cannot be tested without DNA. The germline V gene encodes CDR1 SGHNT and CDR2 YYREEE (reference sequence). The CDR3 is made up of 16 amino acids.

The genes are TRBV5-6 and TRBJ1-1; as DNA is missing, the TRBD1 call by TCRdb cannot be tested. There are 13 residues in the CDR3. Germline lookup yields CDR1 SGHDT and CDR2 YYEEEE. The CDR3 loop reads CASSLGPPGEAFF.

V and J are TRBV3-1 and TRBJ2-1; lacking DNA, the TRBD1 call made by TCRdb goes unchecked. CDR3 length equals 16 residues. CDR1 is LGHDT, CDR2 YNNKEL, per germline (reference sequence). CDR3 residues: CASSQVGGETYNEQFF.

The V gene is TRBV5-1, the J gene TRBJ2-7; lacking DNA, the TRBD2 call made by TCRdb goes unchecked. The CDR3 loop spans 16 amino acids. CDR1 and CDR2 from the germline V gene are SGHRS and YFSETQ. CDR3 region: CASSSDRSSSIYEQYF.

The chain uses TRBV28 and TRBJ2-5; TCRdb indicates TRBD2, and absent DNA this call remains unverified. Germline CDR1 is MDHEN and CDR2 is SYDVKM. This CDR3 has 17 residues. CDR3 sequence reads: CASSAGLADFPQETQYF.

The genes are TRBV7-9 and TRBJ2-1; TCRdb names TRBD2, which stays unverified in the absence of DNA. The germline V gene has CDR1 SEHNR and CDR2 FQNEAQ (reference sequence). CDR3 size: 13 residues. CDR3: CASTLGLYNEQFF.

The chain links TRBV13 to TRBJ2-1; there is no DNA to check the TCRdb D call of TRBD1. The CDR3 contains 15 residues. Looked up from germline, CDR1 is PRHDT and CDR2 is FYEKMQ (reference sequence). The chain's CDR3 is CASSPESRRGHEQFF.